These 15 T cell receptor beta chains share one sample of origin, sequenced in a study of T cell responses to AZD1222 COVID-19 vaccine (dated by TCRdb to the early 2020s). Library prep was done by the immunoSEQ multiplex PCR assay. Held by TCRdb, this immuneACCESS table contains in-frame sequences only and omits some clones. Under half of the omission traces to an unresolved V gene where checked; the cause of the rest is unknown. The sample table holds around 150,000 clones, of which more than 90% were seen once. The ten largest clones take up more than 3% of the sample. In light of the paper, this sample's time point label describes: about 28 days (+/-7) after the second vaccine dose. The sample here was peripheral blood, taken 28 days after the second AZD1222 dose. These receptors all stem from an adult who received the AZD1222 COVID-19 vaccine.

This chain joins TRBV30 and TRBJ1-4; D unclear. The CDR3 has 12 residues. V was shortened by 2 bases and J by 6 bases, with 7 bases between the two germline ends. In germline, CDR1 is GTSNPN, CDR2 SVGIG (reference sequence). The CDR3 DNA sequence: TGTGCCTGGAGTAAGGGAGATGAAAAACTGTTTTTT. Amino acids: CAWSKGDEKLFF.

The genes are TRBV5-1 and TRBJ1-2; D remains ambiguous. The germline V gene encodes CDR1 SGHRS and CDR2 YFSETQ. Trimming stripped 4 bases from V and 6 bases from J, with 13 bases between. The CDR3 sequence is 13 residues long. The CDR3 loop is CASSVDGRDGYTF. CDR3 bases: TGCGCCAGCAGCGTCGACGGGAGGGATGGCTACACCTTC.

V gene TRBV20-1 combines with J gene TRBJ1-4; 8 nucleotides line up with TRBD1. CDR3 length: 15 amino acids. Germline V gives CDR1 DFQATT, CDR2 SNEGSKA (reference sequence). V shed 3 bases, J shed 4 bases, and the junction held 7 bases outside the gene matches. In nucleotides, the CDR3 is TGCAGTGCTAGTAATCCGGGACAGGTTAATGAAAAACTGTTTTTT. This encodes CSASNPGQVNEKLFF.

The chain has TRBV19 and TRBJ2-7; TRBD1 agrees at 9 bases. The germline gives CDR1 LNHDA, CDR2 SQIVND (reference sequence). This CDR3 is 14 amino acids long. V shed 6 bases and J 2 bases; nucleotides not matched to a gene: 5. CDR3 in amino acids: CASSRDRVTYEQYF. The CDR3 DNA sequence: TGTGCCAGTAGCCGGGACAGGGTTACCTACGAGCAGTACTTC. The full variable domain, in which reference TRBV19 and TRBJ2-7 provide the parts outside the CDR3, is DGGITQSPKYLFRKEGQNVTLSCEQNLNHDAMYWYRQDPGQGLRLIYYSQIVNDFQKGDIAEGYSVSREKKESFPLTVTSAQKNPTAFYLCASSRDRVTYEQYFGPGTRLTVT.

V usage is TRBV30 and J usage is TRBJ2-2; D uncertain. Trimming stripped 5 bases from V and 6 bases from J, with 13 bases between. The CDR3 extends over 13 amino acids. Germline-derived CDR1 and CDR2 are GTSNPN and SVGIG (reference sequence). CDR3 coding DNA: TGTGCCTGGGCCATCTCCCGAGCCGGGGAGCTGTTTTTT. Its protein product is CAWAISRAGELFF.

The CDR3 loop is CASSPGAAGVNEQFF. As DNA, the CDR3 is TGTGCCAGCTCACCAGGGGCGGCGGGTGTTAATGAGCAGTTCTTC. The rearrangement joins TRBV18 to TRBJ2-1; D is perhaps TRBD1 or TRBD2 (5 bases each). The V end lost 2 bases, the J end lost 7 bases, and 15 bases lay between the germline ends. Germline CDR1 and CDR2: KGHSH and LQKENI. The CDR3 consists of 15 residues.

V is TRBV19 and J is TRBJ2-1; no clear D. The CDR3 loop spans 13 amino acids. The V gene lost 7 bases and the J gene lost 0 bases, with 7 bases spanning the gap. In germline, CDR1 is LNHDA, CDR2 SQIVND (reference sequence). CDR3 residues: CASKGSSYNEQFF. The CDR3 nucleotides are TGTGCCAGTAAGGGCAGCTCCTACAATGAGCAGTTCTTC.

The chain's CDR3 is CASSFLGRGNQPQHF. CDR3 in DNA: TGTGCCAGCAGTTTCTTGGGCAGGGGCAATCAGCCCCAGCATTTT. This chain uses TRBV27 with TRBJ1-5, with D possibly TRBD1 on 5 matching bases. Germline V gene data show CDR1 as MNHEY and CDR2 as SMNVEV (reference sequence). The CDR3 extends over 15 amino acids. Trimming removed 3 bases from V and 2 bases from J, with 11 bases in between.

The chain employs TRBV10-3 and TRBJ1-2; D unclear. This CDR3 comprises 12 residues. V was cut by 11 bases and J by 2 bases, with 12 bases left in between. Germline V lookup: CDR1 ENHRY, CDR2 SYGVKD. In DNA form, the CDR3 reads TGTGCCTGCGCGAGCGCCAACTATGGCTACACCTTC. The encoded protein is CACASANYGYTF.

The gene calls are TRBV23-1 and TRBJ2-3; no clear D gene. TRBV23-1 is an ORF; its function is uncertain. The V gene lost 6 bases and the J gene lost 3 bases, with 7 bases spanning the gap. The CDR3 is 12 residues long. The CDR3 coding sequence is TGCGCCAGCAGACCAAGGACAGATACGCAGTATTTT. The encoded protein is CASRPRTDTQYF.

The chain uses TRBV7-9 and TRBJ2-1; 9 bases fit TRBD2. The CDR3 runs to 19 residues. The ends lost 2 bases at V and 0 bases at J; junction bases unmatched: 11. Germline V gene data show CDR1 as SEHNR and CDR2 as FQNEAQ (reference sequence). The CDR3 DNA reads as TGTGCCAGCAGCTTATCAGCTAGCGGGACCGAACTCTCCTACAATGAGCAGTTCTTC. Translation: CASSLSASGTELSYNEQFF.

This chain's CDR3 is CASSLTPGVAGGPNEQFF. The DNA for the CDR3 is TGTGCCAGCAGCTTAACCCCCGGGGTAGCGGGAGGGCCGAATGAGCAGTTCTTC. The rearrangement links TRBV7-8 to TRBJ2-1; TRBD2 matches at 11 bases. This CDR3 spans 18 amino acids. In germline, CDR1 is SGHVS, CDR2 FQNEAQ. The V gene end was trimmed by 2 bases and the J gene end by 7 bases; junction bases not matched to a gene: 13. The entire variable domain, with the rest obtained from reference TRBV7-8 and TRBJ2-1, is as follows: GAGVSQSPRYKVAKRGQDVALRCDPISGHVSLFWYQQALGQGPEFLTYFQNEAQLDKSGLPSDRFFAERPEGSVSTLKIQRTQQEDSAVYLCASSLTPGVAGGPNEQFFGPGTRLTVL.

The J gene is TRBJ2-7, the V gene TRBV19; no clear D. The germline V and J ends were trimmed by 6 bases and 2 bases, with 11 bases remaining between them. Germline CDR1 LNHDA, CDR2 SQIVND (reference sequence). The CDR3 loop spans 13 amino acids. CDR3 residues: CASRRSGTYEQYF. The CDR3 nucleotides are TGTGCCAGTAGAAGGAGTGGGACCTACGAGCAGTACTTC.

The rearrangement joins TRBV6-1 to TRBJ2-3; the match to TRBD2 covers 12 bases. Looked up from germline, CDR1 is MNHNS and CDR2 is SASEGT. After removal of 2 bases from V and 5 bases from J, the junction contained 14 bases not matched to a gene. The CDR3 has 19 residues. The CDR3 here is CASSERTSGVNPQQDTQYF. CDR3 nucleotide sequence: TGTGCCAGCAGTGAAAGGACTAGCGGGGTGAACCCCCAGCAAGATACGCAGTATTTT.

This clone showed up just once. The V and J genes are TRBV18 and TRBJ1-6, with 9 bases lining up with TRBD1. There are 16 residues in the CDR3. Germline V gene sequence: CDR1 KGHSH, CDR2 LQKENI. V lost 0 bases, J lost 10 bases, and 7 bases stayed unmatched. The CDR3 region is CASSPPTPDRGSPLHF. The CDR3, as DNA: TGTGCCAGCTCACCACCGACCCCGGACAGGGGATCACCCCTCCACTTT.